This T cell receptor (beta chain) stems from a study of beta chain features in type 1 diabetes. Trimming stripped 5 bases from V and 3 bases from J, with 16 bases between. The germline V gene encodes CDR1 MDHEN and CDR2 SYDVKM. The CDR3 sequence is 15 residues long. The study reverse transcribed the entire isolated RNA, so it sequenced expressed TCRB transcripts. Here immunoSEQ multiplex PCR was the method, and the copy in TCRdb shows in-frame clones only, minus some. Here the sample spans about 290,000 clones, 7% to 9% being singletons. The table lists this clone with a few counts. The material sequenced was central memory CD4+ T cells from blood. The sequence derives from a woman between 18 and 29 years old in good health. The chain uses TRBV28 and TRBJ1-2, with D perhaps matching TRBD1 (5 bases). The CDR3 reads CASSTGTGLHYGYTF. In DNA, the CDR3 is TGTGCCAGCAGTACGGGGACGGGACTACACTATGGCTACACCTTC.